The 5 T cell receptor beta chains below come from one sample, sequenced in a study of cytomegalovirus exposure and HLA in healthy donors. The PCR had 60 Vbeta and 13 Jbeta primers. Sequenced by immunoSEQ multiplex PCR; TCRdb stores in-frame clones only, minus some. The table includes about 100,000 clones, around 72% detected once. Sample: PBMCs. Receptors originate from a man in his forties in good health and CMV-seronegative.

The chain uses TRBV7-2 and TRBJ2-7; 10 positions match TRBD1. Per germline, CDR1 SGHTA and CDR2 FQGNSA. V shed 5 bases, J shed 4 bases, and the junction held 8 bases outside the gene matches. This CDR3 spans 15 amino acids. The CDR3 sequence is CASSTGTGEGYEQYF. CDR3 DNA: TGTGCCAGCAGCACAGGGACAGGGGAAGGGTACGAGCAGTACTTC. Full variable domain (remainder filled in from reference TRBV7-2 and TRBJ2-7): GAGVSQSPSNKVTEKGKDVELRCDPISGHTALYWYRQSLGQGLEFLIYFQGNSAPDKSGLPSDRFSAERTGGSVSTLTIQRTQQEDSAVYLCASSTGTGEGYEQYFGPGTRLTVT.

The rearrangement joins TRBV4-2 to TRBJ2-1; TRBD2 might be the D (6 bases). V lost 3 bases, J lost 0 bases, and 12 bases lay in between. Germline CDR1 and CDR2: LGHNA and YNFKEQ. The CDR3 consists of 16 residues. CDR3 region: CASSHIAVSSYNEQFF. The CDR3 DNA reads TGTGCCAGCAGCCACATAGCGGTAAGCTCCTACAATGAGCAGTTCTTC.

This clone turned up a few times. The rearrangement uses TRBV12-2 and TRBJ1-1. TRBV12-2 is annotated as a pseudogene. The CDR3 extends over 13 amino acids. DNA of the CDR3: TGTGCAAGTCGCTTAACGAGGAACACTGAAGCTTTCTTT. Its translation: CASRLTRNTEAFF.

The genes are TRBV7-9 and TRBJ1-2; 7 nucleotides line up with TRBD1. Unmatched junction bases numbered 2, after V lost 5 bases and J lost 5 bases. Germline assignment: CDR1 SEHNR and CDR2 FQNEAQ (reference sequence). The CDR3 is 12 amino acids. The CDR3 is CASSPTGYGYTF. In nucleotides, the CDR3 is TGTGCCAGCAGCCCGACAGGGTATGGCTACACCTTC.

The chain couples TRBV6-5 to TRBJ2-7, with 7 bases fitting TRBD2. The CDR3 loop spans 14 amino acids. The trim removed 3 bases at V and 2 bases at J, leaving 4 bases unmatched. Germline V gives CDR1 MNHEY, CDR2 SVGAGI. CDR3 sequence (DNA): TGTGCCAGCAGTTATACCGCGGGGGCCTACGAGCAGTACTTC. Translated: CASSYTAGAYEQYF.